The 22 T cell receptor beta chains in this list originate from one sample, sequenced in a study of blood T cell repertoires in COVID-19. Method: immunoSEQ multiplex PCR; TCRdb's copy keeps in-frame clones and lacks some. The sample holds some 260,000 clones; 87% are singletons and the top ten take over 6%. What was sequenced was PBMCs or T cells enriched from blood (not recorded which). All receptors come from a woman in her twenties or thirties with acute COVID-19.

CDR3 nucleotide sequence: TGCAGTGCTAGATCGGCGGAGGGCTACACCTTC. Translating gives CSARSAEGYTF. The chain uses TRBV20-1 and TRBJ1-2; no definite D call. The CDR3 is made up of 11 amino acids. V lost 2 bases and J 8 bases, leaving 9 bases between the germline ends. The germline V gene has CDR1 DFQATT and CDR2 SNEGSKA (reference sequence).

The V and J genes are TRBV27 and TRBJ2-3; 10 bases align to TRBD2. Trimming removed 2 bases from V and 6 bases from J; junction bases left unmatched: 14. The CDR3 is made up of 18 amino acids. Germline lookup yields CDR1 MNHEY and CDR2 SMNVEV (reference sequence). CDR3 sequence reads: CASSLRAWTSGARDTQYF. In DNA, the CDR3 is TGTGCCAGCAGTTTAAGAGCTTGGACTAGCGGTGCCCGGGATACGCAGTATTTT.

V and J are TRBV18 and TRBJ1-2; D possibly corresponds to TRBD1 (6 bases). V lost 2 bases and J 6 bases, leaving 16 bases between the germline ends. Per germline, CDR1 KGHSH and CDR2 LQKENI. This CDR3 spans 15 amino acids. The CDR3 spells CASSPSEGGPDGYTF. The CDR3 DNA sequence: TGTGCCAGCTCACCATCCGAGGGGGGGCCGGATGGCTACACCTTC.

A single count supports this clone. V and J are TRBV28 and TRBJ2-3; D ambiguous. The CDR3 has 12 amino acids. The V end was cut by 2 bases, the J end by 6 bases, with 6 bases between. In germline, CDR1 is MDHEN, CDR2 SYDVKM. The CDR3 DNA follows: TGTGCCAGCAGTTTAGAGGTGGATACGCAGTATTTT. This translates into CASSLEVDTQYF.

CDR3 bases: TGTGCCAGCAGCCCTCCAGCAGGGTTCTCCTACGAGCAGTACTTC. Encoded protein: CASSPPAGFSYEQYF. The chain carries TRBV7-9 and TRBJ2-7; perhaps TRBD1 as D (5 bases). Germline CDR1 and CDR2: SEHNR and FQNEAQ (reference sequence). V was clipped by 5 bases and J by 0 bases, with 14 bases between them. The CDR3 is 15 residues long.

This chain joins TRBV28 and TRBJ1-1; the D is unclear. CDR3 size: 13 residues. Trimming left V 4 bases short and J 1 base short, with 7 bases between. Germline assignment: CDR1 MDHEN and CDR2 SYDVKM. In DNA form, the CDR3 reads TGTGCCAGCAGTTATCTATCGAACACTGAAGCTTTCTTT. Encoded protein: CASSYLSNTEAFF.

In its sample, this clone was seen once. This chain links TRBV9 with TRBJ2-1; 9 bases match TRBD1. Germline-derived CDR1 and CDR2 are SGDLS and YYNGEE. CDR3 length equals 16 residues. The V and J ends lost 4 bases and 4 bases, in that order; junction bases with no gene match: 9. The CDR3 loop is CASSRQQGARYNEQFF. CDR3 DNA: TGTGCCAGCAGCCGTCAACAGGGGGCGCGGTACAATGAGCAGTTCTTC.

This clone was found once. The J gene is TRBJ1-4, the V gene TRBV5-1, with 8 bases aligning to TRBD1. From germline, CDR1 is SGHRS and CDR2 YFSETQ. V dropped 0 bases and J dropped 8; count of bases not matched to a gene: 9. This CDR3 is 16 amino acids long. CDR3 nucleotides: TGCGCCAGCAGCTTGGCCAACAGGGGGTACGGCGAAAAACTGTTTTTT. Translated: CASSLANRGYGEKLFF.

The rearrangement links TRBV7-2 to TRBJ2-6; D is unclear. V lost 5 bases and J 1 base, leaving 6 bases between the germline ends. The V gene's germline CDR1 is SGHTA and CDR2 FQGNSA. The CDR3 runs to 14 residues. For the CDR3, the DNA is TGTGCCAGCAGCATAAATTCTGGGGCCAACGTCCTGACTTTC. As protein: CASSINSGANVLTF.

The V and J genes are TRBV18 and TRBJ1-3; D gene ambiguous. This CDR3 has 15 residues. V was pared by 1 base and J by 2 bases, with 9 bases between. Germline values: CDR1 KGHSH, CDR2 LQKENI. In DNA form, the CDR3 reads TGTGCCAGCTCACCACGGGTTGCGGCTGGAAACACCATATATTTT. Translation: CASSPRVAAGNTIYF.

The chain employs TRBV19 and TRBJ2-1, with 9 positions matching TRBD1. In germline, CDR1 is LNHDA, CDR2 SQIVND (reference sequence). This CDR3 is 16 amino acids long. The V segment lost 6 bases and the J segment 7 bases; nucleotides outside the gene matches: 13. The CDR3 sequence: CASSLLGRDRANEQFF. As DNA, the CDR3 is TGTGCCAGTAGCCTCCTCGGTAGGGACAGGGCTAATGAGCAGTTCTTC.

J is TRBJ2-7 and V is TRBV11-2, with 9 bases lining up with TRBD1. The germline CDR1 and CDR2 sequences are SGHAT and FQNNGV. Trimming took 5 bases from V and 9 from J; bases not matched to a gene: 5. CDR3 length: 12 residues. The CDR3 here is CASSLQQGAQYF. The DNA for the CDR3 is TGTGCCAGCAGCCTACAACAGGGGGCGCAGTACTTC.

The CDR3 DNA reads TGTGCCAGCAGCCTACAGAGGGTCTCCTACGAGCAGTACTTC. Protein product: CASSLQRVSYEQYF. The rearrangement joins TRBV5-5 to TRBJ2-7, with a possible D match to TRBD2 (5 bases). This CDR3 spans 14 amino acids. Germline CDR1 SGHKS, CDR2 YYEKEE (reference sequence). V was shortened by 4 bases and J by 0 bases, with 11 bases between the two germline ends.

This rearrangement joins TRBV30 to TRBJ2-2; 7 bases are shared with TRBD1. In germline, CDR1 is GTSNPN, CDR2 SVGIG (reference sequence). The J segment lost 4 bases and the V segment lost 4 bases, leaving 9 bases of the junction unmatched. The CDR3 is 15 residues long. The chain's CDR3 is CAWNRGPGSTGELFF. In DNA form, the CDR3 reads TGTGCCTGGAACAGGGGTCCCGGCAGCACCGGGGAGCTGTTTTTT. Looking up the rest from reference TRBV30 and TRBJ2-2 gives the full variable domain: SQTIHQWPATLVQPVGSPLSLECTVEGTSNPNLYWYRQAAGRGLQLLFYSVGIGQISSEVPQNLSASRPQDRQFILSSKKLLLSDSGFYLCAWNRGPGSTGELFFGEGSRLTVL.

The chain combines TRBV5-1 with TRBJ1-1; D possibly corresponds to TRBD1 (6 bases). V was pared by 4 bases and J by 1 base, with 8 bases between. The CDR3 loop spans 13 amino acids. Germline values: CDR1 SGHRS, CDR2 YFSETQ. As DNA, the CDR3 is TGCGCCAGCAGCCAGGGACAGAACACTGAAGCTTTCTTT. It codes for CASSQGQNTEAFF.

This clone appeared once. The V gene is TRBV5-1, the J gene TRBJ2-3, with TRBD2 as a possible D gene (5 bases). The germline V gene has CDR1 SGHRS and CDR2 YFSETQ. Trimming pared 0 bases from V and 0 bases from J, leaving 8 bases between. CDR3 size: 15 residues. CDR3 DNA: TGCGCCAGCAGCTTGGAGAGGGCCAGCACAGATACGCAGTATTTT. Translation: CASSLERASTDTQYF. The complete variable domain, with remaining parts taken from reference TRBV5-1 and TRBJ2-3, reads KAGVTQTPRYLIKTRGQQVTLSCSPISGHRSVSWYQQTPGQGLQFLFEYFSETQRNKGNFPGRFSGRQFSNSRSEMNVSTLELGDSALYLCASSLERASTDTQYFGPGTRLTVL.

The gene calls are TRBV28 and TRBJ1-6; the D gene is possibly TRBD1 (5 bases). The CDR3 totals 16 residues. Germline V gives CDR1 MDHEN, CDR2 SYDVKM. Trimming pared 6 bases from V and 1 base from J, leaving 13 bases between. CDR3 amino acids: CASSLRGVSYNSPLHF. The CDR3 DNA follows: TGTGCCAGCAGCCTCCGGGGGGTATCCTATAATTCACCCCTCCACTTT.

This rearrangement joins TRBV19 to TRBJ2-1; 7 bases align to TRBD1. Germline trimming cut 2 bases from V and 6 bases from J; bases unmatched to any gene: 25. The CDR3 is 21 amino acids. Germline values: CDR1 LNHDA, CDR2 SQIVND (reference sequence). The CDR3, as DNA: TGTGCCAGTAGTATAATTGGTCGGGCCCACATAGGCGACAGGGCTGGCAATGAGCAGTTCTTC. Protein sequence: CASSIIGRAHIGDRAGNEQFF.

The rearrangement uses TRBV4-3 and TRBJ2-5, with TRBD2 matching 8 bases. This CDR3 contains 15 residues. The V segment lost 1 base and the J segment 1 base; nucleotides outside the gene matches: 2. Germline V CDR1 and CDR2: LGHNA, YSLEER. The CDR3 loop is CASSQGLAIQETQYF. The DNA for the CDR3 is TGCGCCAGCAGCCAAGGACTAGCGATCCAAGAGACCCAGTACTTC.

The chain is built from TRBV5-1 and TRBJ1-5, with no clear D. The germline V and J ends were trimmed by 0 bases and 5 bases, with 9 bases remaining between them. CDR3 length: 14 residues. Germline V gives CDR1 SGHRS, CDR2 YFSETQ. CDR3 sequence reads: CASSLAGSDQPQHF. The CDR3 coding sequence is TGCGCCAGCAGCTTGGCGGGTTCTGATCAGCCCCAGCATTTT.

This clone was seen once. The chain combines TRBV4-1 with TRBJ2-1; maybe TRBD2 (7 bases). Between the trimmed V and J ends, which lost 4 bases and 1 base, there was a span of 20 bases. Germline assignment: CDR1 MGHRA and CDR2 YSYEKL. The CDR3 length is 18 residues. The CDR3 DNA is TGCGCCAGCAGCCCCCTCGAAAAGGGGAGGGGGTCCTACAATGAGCAGTTCTTC. This translates into CASSPLEKGRGSYNEQFF.

This chain connects TRBV5-1 to TRBJ2-1; the match to TRBD2 covers 11 bases. Germline V gene sequence: CDR1 SGHRS, CDR2 YFSETQ. The CDR3 runs 16 residues. The V gene end was trimmed by 0 bases and the J gene end by 5 bases; junction bases not matched to a gene: 4. The chain's CDR3 is CASSLAGLADHNEQFF. The CDR3, as DNA: TGCGCCAGCAGCTTGGCGGGACTAGCGGACCACAATGAGCAGTTCTTC. Using reference TRBV5-1 and TRBJ2-1 for the parts outside the CDR3, the full variable domain is KAGVTQTPRYLIKTRGQQVTLSCSPISGHRSVSWYQQTPGQGLQFLFEYFSETQRNKGNFPGRFSGRQFSNSRSEMNVSTLELGDSALYLCASSLAGLADHNEQFFGPGTRLTVL.